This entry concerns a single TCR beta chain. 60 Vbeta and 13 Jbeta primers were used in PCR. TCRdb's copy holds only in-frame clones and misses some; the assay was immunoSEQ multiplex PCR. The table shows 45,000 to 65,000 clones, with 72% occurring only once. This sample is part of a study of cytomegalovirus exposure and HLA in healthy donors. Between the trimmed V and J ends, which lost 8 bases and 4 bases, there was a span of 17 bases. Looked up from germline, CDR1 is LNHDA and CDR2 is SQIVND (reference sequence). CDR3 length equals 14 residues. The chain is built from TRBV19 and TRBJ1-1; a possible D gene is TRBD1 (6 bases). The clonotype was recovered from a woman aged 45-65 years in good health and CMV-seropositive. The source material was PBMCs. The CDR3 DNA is TGTGCCAGTCGGGTCCCAGGGGAGATCACTGAAGCTTTCTTT. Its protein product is CASRVPGEITEAFF.